Listed below are T cell receptor beta chains from one sample, sequenced in a study of T-cell memory formation after mild COVID-19. TCRdb reprocessed the 5' RACE reads with MiXCR, giving one entry per CDR3 protein. The profile shows about 440,000 distinct CDR3 sequences, 20% of them singletons. The sequenced sample was PBMCs or a T cell subset sorted from them (not recorded which). These receptors were obtained from an adult woman who had mild COVID-19 (a few samples of this study predate the infection). Cell type and time point are not known. Both conserved end residues are part of each CDR3. Each record gives: J gene, V gene, D gene, clone size, CDR3 length, CDR3 DNA, CDR3 protein. The D gene is left open where the match is weak. A clone size is listed for some rows: how often the clone was seen (once, few, many), or a class if it is expanded.

j_call: TRBJ2-3; v_call: TRBV20-1; d_call: NA; clone_size: few; cdr3_length: 12; cdr3_nt: TGCAGTGCTAGGGCCTTGGCAGATACGCAGTATTTT; cdr3_aa: CSARALADTQYF
j_call: TRBJ2-3; v_call: TRBV9; d_call: NA; clone_size: few; cdr3_length: 14; cdr3_nt: TGTGCCAGCAGCCCTGACGGGGTCACAGATACGCAGTATTTT; cdr3_aa: CASSPDGVTDTQYF
j_call: TRBJ1-1; v_call: TRBV7-2; d_call: NA; clone_size: many; cdr3_length: 13; cdr3_nt: TGTGCCAGCAGCTCGCTCGGACAGCTAAAAGCTTTCTTT; cdr3_aa: CASSSLGQLKAFF
j_call: TRBJ2-5; v_call: TRBV18; d_call: NA; clone_size: NA; cdr3_length: 14; cdr3_nt: TGTGCCAGCTCAACCTCCTTCAGAGGGGAGACCCAGTACTTC; cdr3_aa: CASSTSFRGETQYF
j_call: TRBJ2-2; v_call: TRBV5-1; d_call: NA; clone_size: NA; cdr3_length: 15; cdr3_nt: TGCGCCAGCAGCCCCCATGGGCGGAACACCGGGGAGCTGTTTTTT; cdr3_aa: CASSPHGRNTGELFF
j_call: TRBJ1-2; v_call: TRBV28; d_call: NA; clone_size: NA; cdr3_length: 12; cdr3_nt: TGTGCCAGCATCAGCAGGATTTATGGCTACACCTTC; cdr3_aa: CASISRIYGYTF
j_call: TRBJ1-6; v_call: TRBV20-1; d_call: NA; clone_size: few; cdr3_length: 13; cdr3_nt: TGCAGTGCTAGACTCCAGGGGTACTCACCCCTCCACTTT; cdr3_aa: CSARLQGYSPLHF
j_call: TRBJ2-4; v_call: TRBV5-8; d_call: TRBD1; clone_size: NA; cdr3_length: 17; cdr3_nt: TGTGCCAGCAGCCCAAGGACAGGAAAACTAGCCAAAAACATTCAGTACTTC; cdr3_aa: CASSPRTGKLAKNIQYF
j_call: TRBJ2-3; v_call: TRBV7-6; d_call: NA; clone_size: NA; cdr3_length: 16; cdr3_nt: TGTGCCAGCAGCTTACAGGGTGTTGCGGGAACAGATACGCAGTATTTT; cdr3_aa: CASSLQGVAGTDTQYF
j_call: TRBJ1-1; v_call: TRBV19; d_call: NA; clone_size: few; cdr3_length: 15; cdr3_nt: TGTGCCAGTAGCGGACACACCCGGGGGGACGCTGAAGCTTTCTTT; cdr3_aa: CASSGHTRGDAEAFF
j_call: TRBJ1-2; v_call: TRBV20-1; d_call: NA; clone_size: NA; cdr3_length: 16; cdr3_nt: TGCAGTGCCATACCGGCGGGGAACCCGAATGTCTATGGCTACACCTTC; cdr3_aa: CSAIPAGNPNVYGYTF
j_call: TRBJ2-3; v_call: TRBV15; d_call: TRBD2; clone_size: NA; cdr3_length: 18; cdr3_nt: TGTGCCACCAGCAGAGACAACTGGGGTAGCGGGGGGACAGATACGCAGTATTTT; cdr3_aa: CATSRDNWGSGGTDTQYF
j_call: TRBJ2-1; v_call: TRBV18; d_call: NA; clone_size: NA; cdr3_length: 16; cdr3_nt: TGTGCCAGCTCACCACCGATGGGAGGAAGGGTCAATGAGCAGTTCTTC; cdr3_aa: CASSPPMGGRVNEQFF
j_call: TRBJ2-7; v_call: TRBV14; d_call: TRBD2; clone_size: few; cdr3_length: 18; cdr3_nt: TGTGCCAGCAGCCTCAGTCCCGGGACTAGCGGGAGCTCCTACGAGCAGTACTTC; cdr3_aa: CASSLSPGTSGSSYEQYF
j_call: TRBJ2-1; v_call: TRBV11-1; d_call: TRBD1; clone_size: few; cdr3_length: 14; cdr3_nt: TGTGCCAGCAGCCCAAGGACAGGGGCCAATGAGCAGTTCTTC; cdr3_aa: CASSPRTGANEQFF
j_call: TRBJ1-4; v_call: TRBV15; d_call: NA; clone_size: NA; cdr3_length: 14; cdr3_nt: TGTGCCACCAGCAGGAGACAGAATAATGAAAAACTGTTTTTT; cdr3_aa: CATSRRQNNEKLFF
j_call: TRBJ2-7; v_call: TRBV2; d_call: TRBD2; clone_size: NA; cdr3_length: 16; cdr3_nt: TGTGCCAGCAGTGAATATGGGACTAGCGGCTCCTACGAGCAGTACTTC; cdr3_aa: CASSEYGTSGSYEQYF
j_call: TRBJ2-7; v_call: TRBV20-1; d_call: NA; clone_size: few; cdr3_length: 13; cdr3_nt: TGCAGTGCTAGAGACCGGGTCGCCTACGAGCAGTACTTC; cdr3_aa: CSARDRVAYEQYF
j_call: TRBJ2-3; v_call: TRBV27; d_call: TRBD2; clone_size: NA; cdr3_length: 16; cdr3_nt: TGTGCCAGCAGTTTAGGGACTAGCGGGGCCACAGATACGCAGTATTTT; cdr3_aa: CASSLGTSGATDTQYF
j_call: TRBJ1-4; v_call: TRBV5-1; d_call: NA; clone_size: NA; cdr3_length: 18; cdr3_nt: TGCGCCAGCAGCTTGGCCAGCCCCCTCATCGCAACTAATGAAAAACTGTTTTTT; cdr3_aa: CASSLASPLIATNEKLFF
j_call: TRBJ2-7; v_call: TRBV20-1; d_call: TRBD2; clone_size: NA; cdr3_length: 15; cdr3_nt: TGCAGTGCTAGAGATCTAACTAGCGGGCACTACGAGCAGTACTTC; cdr3_aa: CSARDLTSGHYEQYF
j_call: TRBJ1-5; v_call: TRBV30; d_call: TRBD1; clone_size: NA; cdr3_length: 14; cdr3_nt: TGTGCCTGGAGTGGACAGGGTAGCAATCAGCCCCAGCATTTT; cdr3_aa: CAWSGQGSNQPQHF
j_call: TRBJ1-1; v_call: TRBV4-2; d_call: TRBD1; clone_size: few; cdr3_length: 16; cdr3_nt: TGTGCCAGCAGCCAATTTACCGGGACAGGAAACACTGAAGCTTTCTTT; cdr3_aa: CASSQFTGTGNTEAFF
j_call: TRBJ2-3; v_call: TRBV30; d_call: NA; clone_size: NA; cdr3_length: 15; cdr3_nt: TGTGCCTGGGGAGGGACAGCCGCTAGCACAGATACGCAGTATTTT; cdr3_aa: CAWGGTAASTDTQYF
j_call: TRBJ1-6; v_call: TRBV7-2; d_call: NA; clone_size: NA; cdr3_length: 13; cdr3_nt: TGTGCCAGCAGCTTAGTCCGTGCCGAGGCCCTCCACTTT; cdr3_aa: CASSLVRAEALHF
j_call: TRBJ2-2; v_call: TRBV6-5; d_call: NA; clone_size: NA; cdr3_length: 12; cdr3_nt: TGTGCCAGCCAACGGGACACCGGGGAGCTGTTTTTT; cdr3_aa: CASQRDTGELFF
j_call: TRBJ1-6; v_call: TRBV18; d_call: NA; clone_size: NA; cdr3_length: 16; cdr3_nt: TGTGCCAGCTCACCCCCCGGGGGTAGCTATAATTCACCCCTCCACTTT; cdr3_aa: CASSPPGGSYNSPLHF
j_call: TRBJ2-1; v_call: TRBV12-3/TRBV12-4; d_call: TRBD2; clone_size: NA; cdr3_length: 16; cdr3_nt: TGTGCCAGCAGATGGGGGGGGACTAGTTCCTACAATGAGCAGTTCTTC; cdr3_aa: CASRWGGTSSYNEQFF
j_call: TRBJ2-3; v_call: TRBV4-3; d_call: TRBD1; clone_size: NA; cdr3_length: 16; cdr3_nt: TGCGCCAGCAGCCAAGATGGGACAGGGGGCGCAAATACGCAGTATTTT; cdr3_aa: CASSQDGTGGANTQYF
j_call: TRBJ1-2; v_call: TRBV6-5; d_call: NA; clone_size: once; cdr3_length: 12; cdr3_nt: TGTGCCAGCAGTTTTACTACAGAACCCTACACCTTC; cdr3_aa: CASSFTTEPYTF
j_call: TRBJ1-6; v_call: TRBV6-2/TRBV6-3; d_call: NA; clone_size: few; cdr3_length: 15; cdr3_nt: TGTGCCAGCAGTTACGCCGGCGGACGAAATTCACCCCTCCACTTT; cdr3_aa: CASSYAGGRNSPLHF
j_call: TRBJ2-5; v_call: TRBV12-3/TRBV12-4; d_call: TRBD2; clone_size: NA; cdr3_length: 13; cdr3_nt: TGTGCCAGCAGTCCTAGCGGGGGGAGGACCCAGTACTTC; cdr3_aa: CASSPSGGRTQYF
j_call: TRBJ2-4; v_call: TRBV16; d_call: NA; clone_size: many; cdr3_length: 12; cdr3_nt: TGTGCCAGCAGCCAATCGAGCGGAATTCAGTACTTC; cdr3_aa: CASSQSSGIQYF
j_call: TRBJ2-1; v_call: TRBV27; d_call: NA; clone_size: few; cdr3_length: 13; cdr3_nt: TGTGCCAGCAGCAATAGGGGTCTTCGGGGGCAGTTCTTC; cdr3_aa: CASSNRGLRGQFF
j_call: TRBJ2-5; v_call: TRBV6-6; d_call: NA; clone_size: NA; cdr3_length: 15; cdr3_nt: TGTGCCAGCAGTTATTCTAGAAGGGGGCAAGAGACCCAGTACTTC; cdr3_aa: CASSYSRRGQETQYF
j_call: TRBJ1-2; v_call: TRBV28; d_call: NA; clone_size: NA; cdr3_length: 14; cdr3_nt: TGTGCCAGCAGTCCATCAGGCCAGGGCTATGGCTACACCTTC; cdr3_aa: CASSPSGQGYGYTF
j_call: TRBJ2-1; v_call: TRBV7-9; d_call: NA; clone_size: NA; cdr3_length: 13; cdr3_nt: TGTGCCAGCAGCAGGACAGTTTACAATGAGCAGTTCTTC; cdr3_aa: CASSRTVYNEQFF
j_call: TRBJ2-7; v_call: TRBV27; d_call: TRBD2; clone_size: NA; cdr3_length: 14; cdr3_nt: TGTGCCAGCAGTATAGCGGGAGGGGCGTATGAGCAGTACTTC; cdr3_aa: CASSIAGGAYEQYF
j_call: TRBJ1-2; v_call: TRBV10-3; d_call: TRBD1; clone_size: NA; cdr3_length: 15; cdr3_nt: TGTGCCATCAGAGAGCCTGGACAGGGAAGCTATGGCTACACCTTC; cdr3_aa: CAIREPGQGSYGYTF
j_call: TRBJ2-3; v_call: TRBV9; d_call: NA; clone_size: NA; cdr3_length: 15; cdr3_nt: TGTGCCAGCAGCGTAGGGCCCTCCCACACAGATACGCAGTATTTT; cdr3_aa: CASSVGPSHTDTQYF
j_call: TRBJ2-7; v_call: TRBV10-3; d_call: NA; clone_size: NA; cdr3_length: 12; cdr3_nt: TGTGCCATCAGAGCAAGTGCCTACGAGCAGTACTTC; cdr3_aa: CAIRASAYEQYF